This is a list of T cell receptor beta chains from one sample in a study of blood T cell repertoires in COVID-19. The repertoire was sequenced with immunoSEQ multiplex PCR; TCRdb's copy has only in-frame clones and lacks some. The sample has 250,000 to 300,000 clones; approximately 82% are singletons. The sequenced sample consisted of peripheral blood. The receptors shown here come from a man aged 60 to 75 who had recovered from COVID-19. Both conserved end residues are part of each CDR3. The D gene is left open where the match is weak. Expanded clones are given a class, and other clones once, few, many or no size at all.

>TRBD1|TRBV6-1|TRBJ1-1|.
TGTGCCAGCAGTGAATCCCCAGGGGGGGAAGCTTTCTTT
CASSESPGGEAFF
>.|TRBV10-2|TRBJ2-1|.
TGCGCCAGCAGTGAGCGGGGACAAAGCAATGAGCAGTTCTTC
CASSERGQSNEQFF
>.|TRBV28|TRBJ1-3|.
TGTGCCAGCAGTTTGGGGGGTGTTTCTGGAAACACCATATATTTT
CASSLGGVSGNTIYF
>TRBD2|TRBV19|TRBJ2-1|.
TGTGCCAGTAGTCCAGGGACTAGCGGGGACCAGTTCTTC
CASSPGTSGDQFF
>.|TRBV6-5|TRBJ2-4|.
TGTGCCAGCAAGACCCCCCCGGCGGACATTCAGTACTTC
CASKTPPADIQYF
>.|TRBV23-1|TRBJ1-2|.
TGCGCCAGCCCTCGTATCAGAAACTATGGCTACACCTTC
CASPRIRNYGYTF
>.|TRBV14|TRBJ1-4|.
TGTGCCAGCAGCCAAGACATGAGGGTCGGACTGTTTTTT
CASSQDMRVGLFF
>TRBD1|TRBV6-1|TRBJ1-1|.
TGTGCCAGCAGTGAAGCAGGGACAGGGGCCACTGAAGCTTTCTTT
CASSEAGTGATEAFF
>TRBD2|TRBV5-1|TRBJ2-3|once
TGCGCCAGCAGCTTGGGGGAGGGCCGCACAGATACGCAGTATTTT
CASSLGEGRTDTQYF
>.|TRBV20-1|TRBJ2-1|.
TGCAGTGCTAGAATCGTTGAGCAGTTCTTC
CSARIVEQFF
>TRBD1|TRBV27|TRBJ2-2|.
TGTGCCAGCAGTCCGCCGACAGGGTTTTTCGGTCCCGGGGAGCTGTTTTTT
CASSPPTGFFGPGELFF
>.|TRBV11-2|TRBJ2-2|few
TGTGCCAGCAGCTCCCAAGGGGCGACAGGGAGGACCGGGGAGCTGTTTTTT
CASSSQGATGRTGELFF
>.|TRBV7-8|TRBJ1-6|.
TGTGCCAGCAGCCCCCCCCCAGGGTATCCCGCTAATTCACCCCTCCACTTT
CASSPPPGYPANSPLHF
>.|TRBV29-1|TRBJ2-2|.
TGCAGCGTCAGTAACACCGGGGAGCTGTTTTTT
CSVSNTGELFF
>.|TRBV21-1|TRBJ1-2|.
TGTGCCAGCAGCAAATTATCCCCGGACAGGGACTATGGCTACACCTTC
CASSKLSPDRDYGYTF
>TRBD1|TRBV5-1|TRBJ1-4|.
TGCGCCAGCAGCTCCGGGACAGAGGAAAAACTGTTTTTT
CASSSGTEEKLFF
>.|TRBV14|TRBJ2-2|.
TGTGCCAGCAGCCACGGGACCGGGGAGCTGTTTTTT
CASSHGTGELFF
>.|TRBV5-1|TRBJ1-6|.
TGCGCCAGCAGCGAAGGCCAGGGTTCCTATAATTCACCCCTCCACTTT
CASSEGQGSYNSPLHF
>.|TRBV5-8|TRBJ2-2|.
TGTGCCAGCAGCTTTCGAGCTCCCAAGACCGGGGAGCTGTTTTTT
CASSFRAPKTGELFF
>.|TRBV5-5|TRBJ1-6|.
TGTGCCAGCAGCTTGGGACCAGCGGGCTCTTCACCCCTCCACTTT
CASSLGPAGSSPLHF
>.|TRBV3-1/TRBV3-2|TRBJ2-1|.
TGTGCCAGCAGCCAGCGGGGTAGCTCCTACAATGAGCAGTTCTTC
CASSQRGSSYNEQFF
>.|TRBV15|TRBJ1-1|.
TGTGCCACCAGCAAGGATGGGGCGGGAGTGAACACTGAAGCTTTCTTT
CATSKDGAGVNTEAFF
>TRBD1|TRBV6-2/TRBV6-3|TRBJ1-1|.
TGTGCCAGCAGCGTACAGACGGACAGGGGAGTAACGGACACTGAAGCTTTCTTT
CASSVQTDRGVTDTEAFF
>.|TRBV7-2|TRBJ1-5|.
TGTGCCAGCAGCGTTAGAGGGAATCAGCCCCAGCATTTT
CASSVRGNQPQHF
>TRBD1|TRBV5-1|TRBJ1-2|.
TGCGCCAGCAGCTTAGACAGGGATGGCTACACCTTC
CASSLDRDGYTF
>TRBD2|TRBV11-3|TRBJ2-1|.
TGTGCCAGCAGTTCACTAGCGGGAGGGAGGAATGAGCAGTTCTTC
CASSSLAGGRNEQFF
>.|TRBV4-1|TRBJ2-1|once
TGCGCCAGCAGCCAAGCTTCCCAGGGCTACAATGAGCAGTTCTTC
CASSQASQGYNEQFF
>.|TRBV5-1|TRBJ2-5|.
TGCGCCAGCAGCTCCGGACAGCCCCAAGAGACCCAGTACTTC
CASSSGQPQETQYF
>TRBD2|TRBV7-6|TRBJ2-2|.
TGTGCCAGCAGCTCTAGCGGGGGTGAATGGTCCGGGGAGCTGTTTTTT
CASSSSGGEWSGELFF
>TRBD2|TRBV6-1|TRBJ2-1|.
TGTGCCAGCAGTGAGTTCCTAGCGGGGAGATACAATGAGCAGTTCTTC
CASSEFLAGRYNEQFF